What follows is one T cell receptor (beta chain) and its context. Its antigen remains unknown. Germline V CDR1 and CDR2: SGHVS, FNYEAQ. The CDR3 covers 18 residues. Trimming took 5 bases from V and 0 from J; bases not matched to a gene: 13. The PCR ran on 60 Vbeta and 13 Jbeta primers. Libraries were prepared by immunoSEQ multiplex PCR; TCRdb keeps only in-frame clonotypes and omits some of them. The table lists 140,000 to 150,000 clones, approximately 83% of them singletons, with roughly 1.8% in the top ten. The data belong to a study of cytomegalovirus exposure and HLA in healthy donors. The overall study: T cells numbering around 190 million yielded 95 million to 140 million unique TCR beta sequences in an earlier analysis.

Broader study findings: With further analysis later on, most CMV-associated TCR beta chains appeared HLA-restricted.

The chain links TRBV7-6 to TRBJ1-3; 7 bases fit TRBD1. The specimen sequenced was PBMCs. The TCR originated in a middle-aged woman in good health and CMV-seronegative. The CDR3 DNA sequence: TGTGCCAGCAGCCCCCGGGGTAACAGGGGCGACTCTGGAAACACCATATATTTT. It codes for CASSPRGNRGDSGNTIYF. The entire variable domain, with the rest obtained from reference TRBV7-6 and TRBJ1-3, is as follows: GAGVSQSPRYKVTKRGQDVALRCDPISGHVSLYWYRQALGQGPEFLTYFNYEAQQDKSGLPNDRFSAERPEGSISTLTIQRTEQRDSAMYRCASSPRGNRGDSGNTIYFGEGSWLTVV.